This TCR beta chain was identified in a study of blood T cell repertoires in COVID-19. Study as a whole: Acute and convalescent COVID-19 samples came from the United States, Italy and Spain. The cDNA or gDNA used as material had been derived from T cells, B-cell-depleted T cells, or PBMCs.

Authors' analysis steps: It was from reference gene primer amplification that nucleated cell counts were estimated. The repertoire was sequenced with immunoSEQ multiplex PCR; TCRdb's copy has only in-frame clones and lacks some. D and trimming come from the DNA, and the V and J calls and clone size come from that table. Among approximately 210,000 clones listed, 88% were seen once. Only one count was recorded for this clone. At the DNA level, this CDR3 is encoded by other sequences in the same sample as well. The trim removed 3 bases at V and 2 bases at J, leaving 4 bases unmatched. The CDR3 extends over 15 amino acids. In germline, CDR1 is SGHRS, CDR2 YFSETQ.

The J gene is TRBJ2-7, the V gene TRBV5-1, with 11 bases aligning to TRBD2. Sequencing was carried out using peripheral blood. The sequence derives from a man aged 65 to 85 with acute or convalescent COVID-19. CDR3 loop: CASSSGTSGTYEQYF. The DNA for the CDR3 is TGCGCCAGCAGCTCTGGGACTAGCGGAACCTACGAGCAGTACTTC.